This T cell receptor beta chain was found in a study of T cells after yellow fever vaccination. Each CDR3 protein gets one entry after TCRdb re-called the 5' RACE reads with MiXCR. The sample consists of about 73,000 distinct CDR3 sequences, just under 8% of them appearing once. Study-wide results and limits: Sorted repertoires could include abundant contaminating clonotypes from bulk cells.

From germline, CDR1 is LGHNA and CDR2 YNFKEQ. This CDR3 spans 15 amino acids. Trimming at V came to 1 base and at J to 2 bases, leaving 3 bases not matched to a gene. This clonotype was found many times. Its antigen is as yet unknown. The sequence was collected from a man aged 25-40 years who received the YFV17D yellow fever vaccine. The sample consisted of CD8+ T cells sorted from PBMCs, taken on the day of the yellow fever booster vaccination. The V and J genes are TRBV4-2 and TRBJ2-5; 8 bases are shared with TRBD2. The CDR3 here is CASSQAAGGQETQYF. The CDR3 nucleotides read TGTGCCAGCAGCCAAGCCGCGGGAGGTCAAGAGACCCAGTACTTC.